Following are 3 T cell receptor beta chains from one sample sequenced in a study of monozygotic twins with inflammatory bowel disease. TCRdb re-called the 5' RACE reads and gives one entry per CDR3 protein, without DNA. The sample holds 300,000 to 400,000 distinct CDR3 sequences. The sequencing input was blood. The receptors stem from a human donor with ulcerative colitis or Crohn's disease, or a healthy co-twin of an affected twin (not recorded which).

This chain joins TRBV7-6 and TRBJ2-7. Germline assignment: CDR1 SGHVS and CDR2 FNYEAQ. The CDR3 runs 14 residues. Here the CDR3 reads CASSSTLAHHEQYF.

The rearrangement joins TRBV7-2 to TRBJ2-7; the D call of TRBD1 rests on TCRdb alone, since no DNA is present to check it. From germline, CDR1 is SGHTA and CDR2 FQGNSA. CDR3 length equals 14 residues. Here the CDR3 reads CASSTRTEPYEQYF.

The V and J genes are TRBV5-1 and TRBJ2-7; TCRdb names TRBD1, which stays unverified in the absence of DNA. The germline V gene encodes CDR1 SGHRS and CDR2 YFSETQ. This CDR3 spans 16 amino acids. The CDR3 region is CASSLAPQQGVNEQYF.